Listed below are T cell receptor beta chains from one sample, sequenced in a study of cytomegalovirus exposure and HLA in healthy donors. Only in-frame clones appear in the TCRdb table, and some are missing; sequencing was by immunoSEQ multiplex PCR. The sample yields 130,000 or so clones, of which the top ten take up approximately 1.5%. Specimen: PBMCs. Receptors originate from a woman in her thirties or forties in good health and CMV-seronegative. Each CDR3 is given with its conserved first and last residue. Fields, in order: J gene, V gene, clone size, D gene, CDR3 protein, CDR3 DNA. A D gene is named only where the DNA matches it firmly. Some rows have no size entry. The others give once, few or many, or a class for an expanded clone.

J: TRBJ1-5; V: TRBV7-2; size: NA; D: NA; CDR3: CASSLDRGGQHF; DNA: TGTGCCAGCAGCTTAGATCGGGGGGGCCAGCATTTT
J: TRBJ2-7; V: TRBV28; size: NA; D: NA; CDR3: CASSLLRGEQYF; DNA: TGTGCCAGCAGTTTACTGAGGGGGGAGCAGTACTTC
J: TRBJ2-2; V: TRBV6-1; size: NA; D: NA; CDR3: CASRRPGPTGELFF; DNA: TGTGCCAGCAGACGTCCAGGGCCCACCGGGGAGCTGTTTTTT
J: TRBJ1-2; V: TRBV5-4; size: NA; D: TRBD1; CDR3: CASSNRDRTNYGYTF; DNA: TGTGCCAGCAGCAACCGGGACAGAACTAACTATGGCTACACCTTC
J: TRBJ1-3; V: TRBV4-3; size: NA; D: NA; CDR3: CASSQDLQGGNTIYF; DNA: TGCGCCAGCAGCCAAGACTTGCAGGGTGGAAACACCATATATTTT
J: TRBJ1-2; V: TRBV7-9; size: NA; D: NA; CDR3: CASSPTLGVEGYTF; DNA: TGTGCCAGCAGCCCCACCTTGGGAGTCGAGGGCTACACCTTC
J: TRBJ1-6; V: TRBV10-3; size: NA; D: NA; CDR3: CVSQEDSSPLHF; DNA: TGTGTCTCACAGGAGGACAGCTCACCCCTCCACTTT
J: TRBJ2-5; V: TRBV25-1; size: NA; D: NA; CDR3: CASSDLAWAGVGETQYF; DNA: TGTGCCAGCAGTGATCTGGCGTGGGCAGGGGTAGGAGAGACCCAGTACTTC
J: TRBJ2-6; V: TRBV19; size: NA; D: TRBD2; CDR3: CASNTGRAGANVLTF; DNA: TGTGCCAGTAATACGGGGAGGGCTGGGGCCAACGTCCTGACTTTC
J: TRBJ2-5; V: TRBV7-6; size: NA; D: NA; CDR3: CASSLGLETQYF; DNA: TGTGCCAGCAGCTTAGGGCTTGAGACCCAGTACTTC
J: TRBJ2-3; V: TRBV5-1; size: NA; D: TRBD2; CDR3: CASSLAGGSTDTQYF; DNA: TGCGCCAGCAGCTTGGCGGGGGGTAGCACAGATACGCAGTATTTT
J: TRBJ1-2; V: TRBV18; size: NA; D: NA; CDR3: CASSPYLGASPYGYTF; DNA: TGTGCCAGCTCACCATATCTGGGGGCTAGTCCCTATGGCTACACCTTC
J: TRBJ1-4; V: TRBV18; size: NA; D: NA; CDR3: CASLEGNNEKLFF; DNA: TGTGCCAGCTTGGAGGGGAATAATGAAAAACTGTTTTTT
J: TRBJ1-1; V: TRBV18; size: NA; D: NA; CDR3: CASSSSGFTEAFF; DNA: TGTGCCAGCTCATCGTCAGGTTTCACTGAAGCTTTCTTT
J: TRBJ1-1; V: TRBV14; size: NA; D: NA; CDR3: CASSQGGQLYRGTEAFF; DNA: TGTGCCAGCAGCCAAGGGGGGCAGCTTTATAGGGGGACTGAAGCTTTCTTT
J: TRBJ2-1; V: TRBV25-1; size: NA; D: NA; CDR3: CASSAKGGHNEQFF; DNA: TGTGCCAGCAGTGCAAAGGGGGGGCACAATGAGCAGTTCTTC
J: TRBJ1-1; V: TRBV5-1; size: NA; D: NA; CDR3: CASSFRPENTEAFF; DNA: TGCGCCAGCAGCTTCCGTCCAGAGAACACTGAAGCTTTCTTT
J: TRBJ2-2; V: TRBV19; size: NA; D: TRBD1; CDR3: CASSIARGRTGELFF; DNA: TGTGCCAGTAGTATAGCCAGGGGGCGGACCGGGGAGCTGTTTTTT
J: TRBJ2-1; V: TRBV6-1; size: NA; D: TRBD2; CDR3: CASSARSGVIGQFF; DNA: TGTGCCAGCAGTGCACGGAGCGGGGTTATTGGGCAGTTCTTC
J: TRBJ1-4; V: TRBV19; size: medium-sized; D: NA; CDR3: CATLGGAVGKLFF; DNA: TGTGCCACACTTGGAGGGGCCGTCGGGAAACTGTTTTTT
J: TRBJ2-2; V: TRBV18; size: NA; D: NA; CDR3: CASSPTGPGELFF; DNA: TGTGCCAGCTCACCTACAGGGCCCGGGGAGCTGTTTTTT
J: TRBJ2-2; V: TRBV10-3; size: NA; D: NA; CDR3: CAISESADTPNTGELFF; DNA: TGTGCCATCAGTGAGTCGGCGGACACTCCCAACACCGGGGAGCTGTTTTTT
J: TRBJ1-4; V: TRBV5-1; size: NA; D: TRBD1; CDR3: CASSFRQGGEKLFF; DNA: TGCGCCAGCAGCTTTAGACAGGGTGGTGAAAAACTGTTTTTT
J: TRBJ1-1; V: TRBV5-1; size: NA; D: TRBD1; CDR3: CASSLAGTGNTEAFF; DNA: TGCGCCAGCAGCTTGGCCGGGACAGGGAACACTGAAGCTTTCTTT
J: TRBJ1-4; V: TRBV4-2; size: NA; D: TRBD1; CDR3: CASSQPGGDRGEEKLFF; DNA: TGTGCCAGCAGCCAACCGGGAGGAGACAGGGGAGAAGAAAAACTGTTTTTT
J: TRBJ1-1; V: TRBV7-9; size: NA; D: TRBD1; CDR3: CASTDAGGRAFF; DNA: TGTGCCAGCACCGACGCAGGGGGCCGAGCTTTCTTT
J: TRBJ1-5; V: TRBV5-1; size: NA; D: NA; CDR3: CASSRDGSNQPQHF; DNA: TGCGCCAGCAGCCGAGACGGGAGCAATCAGCCCCAGCATTTT
J: TRBJ1-2; V: TRBV2; size: NA; D: TRBD1; CDR3: CASNKNRGNYGYTF; DNA: TGTGCCAGCAACAAAAACAGGGGGAACTATGGCTACACCTTC
J: TRBJ1-2; V: TRBV7-3; size: NA; D: TRBD1; CDR3: CASSPGTGLQGYTF; DNA: TGTGCCAGCAGCCCGGGGACAGGGCTTCAGGGCTACACCTTC
J: TRBJ2-2; V: TRBV5-1; size: NA; D: NA; CDR3: CASSLDSTGELFF; DNA: TGCGCCAGCAGCTTGGACAGCACCGGGGAGCTGTTTTTT
J: TRBJ1-5; V: TRBV7-9; size: NA; D: NA; CDR3: CASSSQGTSNQPQHF; DNA: TGTGCCAGCAGCTCGCAGGGGACGAGCAATCAGCCCCAGCATTTT
J: TRBJ2-7; V: TRBV9; size: NA; D: NA; CDR3: CASSVEPESSYEQYF; DNA: TGTGCCAGCAGCGTAGAGCCCGAAAGCTCCTACGAGCAGTACTTC
J: TRBJ1-3; V: TRBV19; size: NA; D: NA; CDR3: CASSTPVTSGNTIYF; DNA: TGTGCCAGTAGTACCCCGGTTACCTCTGGAAACACCATATATTTT
J: TRBJ1-5; V: TRBV4-2; size: NA; D: NA; CDR3: CASSQGRGQPQHF; DNA: TGTGCCAGCAGCCAAGGGCGGGGTCAACCCCAGCATTTT
J: TRBJ2-1; V: TRBV11-2; size: NA; D: TRBD1; CDR3: CASSKTGTGPYNEQFF; DNA: TGTGCCAGCAGCAAAACCGGGACAGGGCCCTACAATGAGCAGTTCTTC
J: TRBJ1-1; V: TRBV4-3; size: NA; D: NA; CDR3: CASSQDSHGGPEAFF; DNA: TGCGCCAGCAGCCAGGATTCGCATGGAGGACCTGAAGCTTTCTTT
J: TRBJ1-6; V: TRBV18; size: NA; D: NA; CDR3: CASSPPLGVRHNNSPLHF; DNA: TGTGCCAGCTCACCCCCCCTAGGGGTCAGGCACAATAATTCACCCCTCCACTTT
J: TRBJ1-2; V: TRBV6-5; size: NA; D: NA; CDR3: CASSLTEDYYGYTF; DNA: TGTGCCAGCAGTCTGACGGAAGACTACTATGGCTACACCTTC
J: TRBJ2-3; V: TRBV19; size: NA; D: TRBD1; CDR3: CASSETGFGPDTQYF; DNA: TGTGCCAGTAGTGAGACAGGGTTCGGTCCAGATACGCAGTATTTT
J: TRBJ2-7; V: TRBV5-1; size: NA; D: TRBD2; CDR3: CASRASRGTTYEQYF; DNA: TGCGCCAGCAGAGCGTCGCGGGGGACCACCTACGAGCAGTACTTC
J: TRBJ1-2; V: TRBV7-2; size: NA; D: TRBD1; CDR3: CASSLTGVANYGYTF; DNA: TGTGCCAGCAGCTTAACAGGGGTTGCCAACTATGGCTACACCTTC
J: TRBJ1-2; V: TRBV28; size: NA; D: TRBD1; CDR3: CASSFRTGANYGYTF; DNA: TGTGCCAGCAGTTTTAGAACAGGGGCCAACTATGGCTACACCTTC